This T cell receptor beta chain comes out of a study of tumor and adjacent non-tumor tissue in lung cancer. About the study: Samples averaged roughly 4.2 million productive TCRbeta reads each.

Study outcomes and limitations: Top 100 clones took a larger repertoire share in normal lung. Compared with tumor, normal lung showed significantly lower TCR diversity.

This sample's RNA came from whole unsorted tissue. More than 3 cm separated this lung sample from the edge of the tumor. Between August and November 2014, newly diagnosed, chemotherapy-naive lung cancer patients underwent thoracic surgery in China. TCRbeta libraries were built with three rounds of nested PCR, modified from ARM-PCR. TCRdb called the multiplex PCR reads again in MiXCR, with one record for every CDR3 protein. The top ten hold roughly 29% of the sample, which has 100,000 or so distinct CDR3 sequences, 80% seen once. Concerning this clonotype: Its antigen remains unidentified. A much larger clone sits a single nucleotide away, making a read error possible.

The TCR originated in a man aged 60-69 years with small cell lung cancer. Source material: distant non-tumor lung tissue.

The CDR3 loop is CAWSVSFASEALF. The CDR3 DNA is TGTGCCTGGAGTGTAAGTTTTGCCAGTGAAGCTTTATTT. V and J are TRBV30 and TRBJ1-1; D gene ambiguous. The CDR3 is 13 amino acids. Germline CDR1 GTSNPN, CDR2 SVGIG (reference sequence).